This entry lists 14 T cell receptor beta chains sequenced from one sample in a study of blood T cells in healthy people across ages. Primers used in a second PCR of roughly 6 to 12 cycles were a sample-barcoded 5' primer and a J-beta primer mix. MiXCR, applied by TCRdb to the 5' RACE reads, yields one record per CDR3 protein. This table has fewer than 800,000 distinct CDR3 sequences, approximately 29% appearing once. Sequencing was performed on blood. All receptors derive from a woman at least 80 years old in good health.

This clonotype was counted ten times or more. The chain carries TRBV3-1 and TRBJ2-1, with D possibly being TRBD1 (6 bases). Germline V gene lookup returns CDR1 LGHDT and CDR2 YNNKEL (reference sequence). CDR3 length: 17 amino acids. V was clipped by 0 bases and J by 0 bases, with 12 bases between them. The CDR3 DNA sequence: TGTGCCAGCAGCCAAGAAGTGGGGGCGAGCTCCTACAATGAGCAGTTCTTC. Translated, it gives CASSQEVGASSYNEQFF.

The rearrangement uses TRBV20-1 and TRBJ1-2, with D possibly being TRBD1 (5 bases). The CDR3 has 15 residues. Germline-derived CDR1 and CDR2 are DFQATT and SNEGSKA (reference sequence). V was shortened by 7 bases and J by 0 bases, with 18 bases between the two germline ends. The CDR3 bases are TGCAGTGTCAGCGAACCCCGACAGACTAACTATGGCTACACCTTC. Amino acid sequence: CSVSEPRQTNYGYTF.

This clonotype has just a few counts. The chain combines TRBV5-6 with TRBJ1-1; D possibly corresponds to TRBD1 (6 bases). Germline-derived CDR1 and CDR2 are SGHDT and YYEEEE. The ends were cut back, 1 base at V and 6 bases at J, with 22 bases in the middle. The length of the CDR3 is 17 residues. In DNA, the CDR3 is TGTGCCAGCAGCTTGCCAGGAGCCGGGACAAAGAAGGCTGAAGCTTTCTTT. It codes for CASSLPGAGTKKAEAFF.

This clonotype was detected ten times or more. V is TRBV7-2 and J is TRBJ2-5; 7 nucleotides match TRBD2. This CDR3 is built from 17 residues. V shed 1 base, J shed 1 base, and the junction held 9 bases outside the gene matches. CDR1 is SGHTA and CDR2 is FQGNSA in the germline V gene. CDR3 DNA: TGTGCCAGCAGCTTAGTTGGGCTAGCGGTCGCCCAAGAGACCCAGTACTTC. Protein sequence: CASSLVGLAVAQETQYF.

There are many counts of this clonotype. The chain has TRBV4-1 and TRBJ2-1; weak D call: TRBD2 (6 bases). The CDR3 contains 17 residues. The germline V gene has CDR1 MGHRA and CDR2 YSYEKL. V lost 3 bases and J 2 bases, leaving 17 bases between the germline ends. The CDR3 sequence: CASSQVPGRSPYNEQFF. CDR3 nucleotides: TGCGCCAGCAGCCAGGTGCCAGGGAGGTCGCCCTACAATGAGCAGTTCTTC.

This clonotype was found many times. The chain is built from TRBV10-3 and TRBJ1-4; TRBD1 agrees at 7 bases. V was pared by 5 bases and J by 5 bases, with 8 bases of the junction left unmatched. This CDR3 spans 15 amino acids. The germline gives CDR1 ENHRY, CDR2 SYGVKD. The CDR3 is CAISRSRDSNEKLFF. DNA for the CDR3: TGTGCCATCAGTAGAAGCCGGGACAGCAATGAAAAACTGTTTTTT.

This chain uses TRBV7-9 with TRBJ1-6; D is undetermined. The V gene lost 5 bases and the J gene lost 13 bases, with 24 bases spanning the gap. CDR3 length: 16 residues. Germline CDR1 SEHNR, CDR2 FQNEAQ (reference sequence). As DNA, the CDR3 is TGTGCCAGCAGCCGTACCCCGGGCCTCTTAGAAGGGCCCCTCCACTTT. Its translation is CASSRTPGLLEGPLHF.

The rearrangement uses TRBV20-1 and TRBJ2-1; TRBD2 matches 7 bases. J lost 0 bases, V lost 0 bases, and 2 bases had no gene match. Germline loops: CDR1 DFQATT, CDR2 SNEGSKA (reference sequence). CDR3 length: 15 residues. The chain's CDR3 is CSARDWGGSYNEQFF. The DNA of the CDR3 is TGCAGTGCTAGAGATTGGGGGGGCTCCTACAATGAGCAGTTCTTC.

Concerning this clonotype: This may be a read error, as it is one base from a much larger clone. This rearrangement joins TRBV10-3 to TRBJ1-5; D remains unclear. The CDR3 loop spans 15 amino acids. Trimming took off 0 bases at V and 0 bases at J, with 6 bases between the two ends. Germline V lookup: CDR1 ENHRY, CDR2 SYGVKD. CDR3 loop: CAISESPSSNQPQHF. The CDR3 DNA sequence: TGTGCCATCAGTGAGTCGCCCAGTAGCAATCAGCCCCAGCATTTT.

This clonotype was counted ten times or more. V is TRBV29-1 and J is TRBJ2-3; 7 bases map to TRBD2. The CDR3 sequence is 15 residues long. Germline CDR1 and CDR2: SQVTM and ANQGSEA. J lost 6 bases, V lost 3 bases, and 12 bases had no gene match. CDR3 sequence reads: CSVEDYGGGSDTQYF. DNA for the CDR3: TGCAGCGTTGAGGACTATGGCGGGGGATCGGATACGCAGTATTTT.

This clonotype showed up many times. A read error may be the cause here, since a much bigger clone is one base away. This chain joins TRBV7-2 and TRBJ2-5; 7 bases map to TRBD2. CDR3 size: 15 residues. V shed 5 bases, J shed 5 bases, and the junction held 11 bases outside the gene matches. Germline CDR1 reads SGHTA; CDR2 reads FQGNSA. CDR3 in DNA: TGTGCCAGCAGCCCATTTTCGGGGAGGGGTGAGACCCAGTACTTC. This gives the protein CASSPFSGRGETQYF.

This clonotype was seen only a few times. For the CDR3, the DNA is TGTGCCACAGGGACAGGGGGAAGCAATCAGCCCCAGCATTTT. Its translation is CATGTGGSNQPQHF. The chain is built from TRBV24-1 and TRBJ1-5; 11 bases line up with TRBD1. Germline CDR1 reads KGHDR; CDR2 reads SFDVKD. The CDR3 consists of 14 residues. Unmatched junction bases numbered 2, after V lost 10 bases and J lost 1 base.

The chain has TRBV20-1 and TRBJ2-1, with unresolved D. CDR1 and CDR2 (germline): DFQATT, SNEGSKA (reference sequence). V was cut by 2 bases and J by 10 bases, with 15 bases left in between. CDR3 length: 13 residues. The CDR3 bases are TGCAGTGCTAGACCCTACAGATTCTACGAGCAGTTCTTC. Translated, it gives CSARPYRFYEQFF.

As concerns this clonotype: This clone may be a read error of a much larger clone one base away. The chain recombines TRBV7-3 with TRBJ2-3; 10 bases map to TRBD2. CDR1 is SGHTA, CDR2 FQGTGA, per germline. CDR3 size: 17 residues. After removal of 4 bases from V and 1 base from J, the junction contained 8 bases not matched to a gene. The CDR3 is CASSSSSGGLGTDTQYF. CDR3 bases: TGTGCCAGCAGCTCATCTAGCGGGGGTCTCGGCACAGATACGCAGTATTTT.